These T cell receptor beta chains were read from a single sample in a study of T cell repertoires in cytomegalovirus infection. One entry per CDR3 protein results from TCRdb running MiXCR on the reads. The data hold 150,000 to 200,000 distinct CDR3 sequences, with under 25% observed a single time. Sequenced sample: PBMCs. The receptors were gathered from a human donor in good health (CMV status not recorded). Some clones in this sample may be carry-over from other donors' samples. Both conserved end residues are part of each CDR3. The D gene is left open where the match is weak. Only some rows state a clone size, as once, few, many or a class for expanded clones.

j_call: TRBJ2-3
d_call: TRBD2
v_call: TRBV28
clone_size: many
cdr3_nt: TGTGCCAGCAGTTTATGGGACCTAGCGGGAGGGCCAGATACGCAGTATTTT
cdr3_aa: CASSLWDLAGGPDTQYF

j_call: TRBJ1-1
d_call: -
v_call: TRBV7-4
clone_size: -
cdr3_nt: TGTGCCAGCAGCCCGGATGCGATAAGAGCCTACACTGAAGCTTTCTTT
cdr3_aa: CASSPDAIRAYTEAFF

j_call: TRBJ1-5
d_call: -
v_call: TRBV11-2
clone_size: -
cdr3_nt: TGTGCCGGCAGCTTAGAGGCAGGGGTTAGACAGCCCCAGCATTTT
cdr3_aa: CAGSLEAGVRQPQHF

j_call: TRBJ2-1
d_call: -
v_call: TRBV6-4
clone_size: many
cdr3_nt: TGTGCCAGCAGTGACTCAGGCGGGGCCTACAATGAGCAGTTCTTC
cdr3_aa: CASSDSGGAYNEQFF

j_call: TRBJ2-7
d_call: -
v_call: TRBV7-8
clone_size: many
cdr3_nt: TGTGCCAGCAGCTTAGGTCCAGGGACCTCCTACGAGCAGTACTTC
cdr3_aa: CASSLGPGTSYEQYF

j_call: TRBJ1-1
d_call: TRBD1
v_call: TRBV19
clone_size: few
cdr3_nt: TGTGCCAGTAGTGTGAACAGGGGGCGAGGCACTGAAGCTTTCTTT
cdr3_aa: CASSVNRGRGTEAFF

j_call: TRBJ2-7
d_call: -
v_call: TRBV7-9
clone_size: -
cdr3_nt: TGTGCCAGCAGCTTAGGGCCCCCTGGGGGGCACAAGGCCCACGAGCAGTACTTC
cdr3_aa: CASSLGPPGGHKAHEQYF

j_call: TRBJ2-7
d_call: TRBD1
v_call: TRBV7-6
clone_size: -
cdr3_nt: TGTGCCAGCAGCGTTACAGGGGGAGAGCAGTACTTC
cdr3_aa: CASSVTGGEQYF

j_call: TRBJ2-1
d_call: TRBD1
v_call: TRBV7-2
clone_size: few
cdr3_nt: TGTGCCAGCAGCTTGTACAGGGGGTACGGCAATGAGCAGTTCTTC
cdr3_aa: CASSLYRGYGNEQFF

j_call: TRBJ2-4
d_call: TRBD2
v_call: TRBV11-3
clone_size: once
cdr3_nt: TGTGCCAGCAGAAGCGGTAGCGGGAGGACGGAAGCCAAAAACATTCAGTACTTC
cdr3_aa: CASRSGSGRTEAKNIQYF

j_call: TRBJ2-5
d_call: TRBD1
v_call: TRBV25-1
clone_size: once
cdr3_nt: TGTGTCAGCAGGGAGACAGGGAATTATGAGACCCAGTACTTC
cdr3_aa: CVSRETGNYETQYF

j_call: TRBJ2-1
d_call: -
v_call: TRBV7-2
clone_size: many
cdr3_nt: TGTGCCAGCAGCTTAGGTCAGTCCACCTACAATGAGCAGTTCTTC
cdr3_aa: CASSLGQSTYNEQFF

j_call: TRBJ2-7
d_call: -
v_call: TRBV28
clone_size: many
cdr3_nt: TGTGCCAGCAGTTCTACCCCCTCCTACTCCTACGAGCAGTACTTC
cdr3_aa: CASSSTPSYSYEQYF

j_call: TRBJ2-1
d_call: TRBD2
v_call: TRBV6-2/TRBV6-3
clone_size: -
cdr3_nt: TGTGCCAGCAGGAGACTAGCGGGAGATGGGGTATCCTACAATGAGCAGTTCTTC
cdr3_aa: CASRRLAGDGVSYNEQFF

j_call: TRBJ1-2
d_call: -
v_call: TRBV10-2
clone_size: -
cdr3_nt: TGCGCCAGCAGTGAAGCCGCCTTCTATGGCTACACCTTC
cdr3_aa: CASSEAAFYGYTF

j_call: TRBJ1-4
d_call: TRBD1
v_call: TRBV7-2
clone_size: -
cdr3_nt: TGTGCCAGCAGCTGGACAGGGCTTTCTGTTTTGACTGAAAAACTGTTTTTT
cdr3_aa: CASSWTGLSVLTEKLFF

j_call: TRBJ2-5
d_call: TRBD1
v_call: TRBV7-6
clone_size: -
cdr3_nt: TGTGCCAGCAGCCGCAGGGGGCGGCTAGAGGAGACCCAGTACTTC
cdr3_aa: CASSRRGRLEETQYF

j_call: TRBJ2-1
d_call: -
v_call: TRBV5-6
clone_size: -
cdr3_nt: TGTGCCAGCAGCCCTACCGGGGGACCCTTCTACAATGAGCAGTTCTTC
cdr3_aa: CASSPTGGPFYNEQFF

j_call: TRBJ2-5
d_call: -
v_call: TRBV7-9
clone_size: many
cdr3_nt: TGTGCCAGCAGCTTAGTAGCCGGGGGATCAGAGACCCAGTACTTC
cdr3_aa: CASSLVAGGSETQYF

j_call: TRBJ2-1
d_call: TRBD2
v_call: TRBV2
clone_size: -
cdr3_nt: TGTGCCAGCAGCACTAGCGGGGGCTACAATGAGCAGTTCTTC
cdr3_aa: CASSTSGGYNEQFF

j_call: TRBJ2-7
d_call: -
v_call: TRBV28
clone_size: -
cdr3_nt: TGTGCCAGCAGGCCCCCGCGGAAGAGGGGCTCCTACGAGCAGTACTTC
cdr3_aa: CASRPPRKRGSYEQYF

j_call: TRBJ1-2
d_call: -
v_call: TRBV20-1
clone_size: -
cdr3_nt: TGCAGTGCTAGAGATCCGGGGGGCTTTTCCTATGGCTACACCTTC
cdr3_aa: CSARDPGGFSYGYTF

j_call: TRBJ1-2
d_call: -
v_call: TRBV12-3/TRBV12-4
clone_size: few
cdr3_nt: TGTGCCAGCAGTTTGAGCGGGATCAATGGCTACACCTTC
cdr3_aa: CASSLSGINGYTF

j_call: TRBJ2-1
d_call: TRBD2
v_call: TRBV29-1
clone_size: many
cdr3_nt: TGCAGCGTTGAGACTAGCGGGAGTATCGGTGAGCAGTTCTTC
cdr3_aa: CSVETSGSIGEQFF

j_call: TRBJ1-6
d_call: TRBD1
v_call: TRBV4-1
clone_size: -
cdr3_nt: TGCGCCAGCAGCCAAGAAAGGGACAGGGACCTCCACTTT
cdr3_aa: CASSQERDRDLHF

j_call: TRBJ2-7
d_call: TRBD1
v_call: TRBV6-5
clone_size: -
cdr3_nt: TGTGCCAGCAGTTCAGGGGGTTCCAACAAGGACGAGCAGTACTTC
cdr3_aa: CASSSGGSNKDEQYF

j_call: TRBJ2-2
d_call: -
v_call: TRBV19
clone_size: few
cdr3_nt: TGTGCCACCGAGGACTGGGCGAACACCGGGGAGCTGTTTTTT
cdr3_aa: CATEDWANTGELFF

j_call: TRBJ1-2
d_call: -
v_call: TRBV2
clone_size: -
cdr3_nt: TGTGCCAGCATCCTAGACACAGGGCTTAACTATGGCTACACCTTC
cdr3_aa: CASILDTGLNYGYTF

j_call: TRBJ2-1
d_call: -
v_call: TRBV7-2
clone_size: many
cdr3_nt: TGTGCCAGCAGCCGACAGGCAAATGAGCAGTTCTTC
cdr3_aa: CASSRQANEQFF

j_call: TRBJ2-7
d_call: -
v_call: TRBV7-9
clone_size: many
cdr3_nt: TGTGCCAGCAGCTCCTCCCTGGATCATTACGAGCAGTACTTC
cdr3_aa: CASSSSLDHYEQYF

j_call: TRBJ2-3
d_call: -
v_call: TRBV7-2
clone_size: few
cdr3_nt: TGTGCCAGCAGCTTAGATGGGGGGAAGGCAGATACGCAGTATTTT
cdr3_aa: CASSLDGGKADTQYF

j_call: TRBJ1-2
d_call: -
v_call: TRBV12-3/TRBV12-4
clone_size: many
cdr3_nt: TGTGCCAGCAGCTCATTTATAACTAACTATGGCTACACCTTC
cdr3_aa: CASSSFITNYGYTF

j_call: TRBJ2-3
d_call: TRBD1
v_call: TRBV5-1
clone_size: -
cdr3_nt: TGCGCCAGCAGCTTTCGGACAGGGGAGGCAGATACGCAGTATTTT
cdr3_aa: CASSFRTGEADTQYF

j_call: TRBJ2-7
d_call: -
v_call: TRBV6-5
clone_size: few
cdr3_nt: TGTGCCAGCAGTCAGGACAGTGAGGAGTACTTC
cdr3_aa: CASSQDSEEYF

j_call: TRBJ2-1
d_call: -
v_call: TRBV20-1
clone_size: -
cdr3_nt: TGCAGTGCTAGAACTAGCTGGGGGCCCAATGAGCAGTTCTTC
cdr3_aa: CSARTSWGPNEQFF

j_call: TRBJ2-1
d_call: -
v_call: TRBV14
clone_size: few
cdr3_nt: TGTGCCAGCAGCCAACGGTCCTACAATGAGCAGTTCTTC
cdr3_aa: CASSQRSYNEQFF

j_call: TRBJ1-2
d_call: -
v_call: TRBV10-2
clone_size: many
cdr3_nt: TGCGCCAGCAGTGATAACAGGGCGGCCTCCGGCTACACCTTC
cdr3_aa: CASSDNRAASGYTF

j_call: TRBJ2-1
d_call: -
v_call: TRBV7-2
clone_size: -
cdr3_nt: TGTGCCAGCAGCACAAGGATAAAGCCCAACAATGAGCAGTTCTTC
cdr3_aa: CASSTRIKPNNEQFF

j_call: TRBJ2-7
d_call: -
v_call: TRBV7-2
clone_size: many
cdr3_nt: TGTGCCAGCAGCTTAGGACGGACCTACGAGCAGTACTTC
cdr3_aa: CASSLGRTYEQYF

j_call: TRBJ2-4
d_call: -
v_call: TRBV28
clone_size: -
cdr3_nt: TGTGCCAGCGGTTCCTTGGGACTAGCCAAAAACATTCAGTACTTC
cdr3_aa: CASGSLGLAKNIQYF

j_call: TRBJ2-7
d_call: TRBD1
v_call: TRBV7-8
clone_size: many
cdr3_nt: TGTGCCAGCAGCTCCCGGACAGGGGAGTACGAGCAGTACTTC
cdr3_aa: CASSSRTGEYEQYF

j_call: TRBJ1-1
d_call: -
v_call: TRBV7-8
clone_size: many
cdr3_nt: TGTGCCAGCAGCTTAGGGCCGGGGATGGAAACTGAAGCTTTCTTT
cdr3_aa: CASSLGPGMETEAFF

j_call: TRBJ2-7
d_call: TRBD1
v_call: TRBV12-3/TRBV12-4
clone_size: -
cdr3_nt: TGTGCCAGCAGCTCCGCAGGGGGCTCTGGGGAGCAGTACTTC
cdr3_aa: CASSSAGGSGEQYF

j_call: TRBJ2-2
d_call: -
v_call: TRBV5-5
clone_size: many
cdr3_nt: TGTGCCAGCAGCCCTCGAACCGGGGAGCTGTTTTTT
cdr3_aa: CASSPRTGELFF

j_call: TRBJ2-7
d_call: -
v_call: TRBV7-2
clone_size: many
cdr3_nt: TGTGCCAGCAGCCCGGACTACTTCTCCTACGAGCAGTACTTC
cdr3_aa: CASSPDYFSYEQYF

j_call: TRBJ2-1
d_call: TRBD2
v_call: TRBV4-3
clone_size: few
cdr3_nt: TGCGCCAGCAGCCAAGATCGGTCGCTAGCGGGAGTATGGGACGAGCAGTTCTTC
cdr3_aa: CASSQDRSLAGVWDEQFF

j_call: TRBJ1-5
d_call: -
v_call: TRBV12-3/TRBV12-4
clone_size: once
cdr3_nt: TGTGCCAGCAGCCAGACAGGTCAAGGGCCCCAGCATTTT
cdr3_aa: CASSQTGQGPQHF

j_call: TRBJ1-4
d_call: -
v_call: TRBV11-3
clone_size: many
cdr3_nt: TGTGCCAGCAGTTCCACAGAGGAAAAACTGTTTTTT
cdr3_aa: CASSSTEEKLFF

j_call: TRBJ1-4
d_call: -
v_call: TRBV7-2
clone_size: few
cdr3_nt: TGTGCCAGCACCCCCACAGTTGGGGGAAAACTGTTTTTT
cdr3_aa: CASTPTVGGKLFF

j_call: TRBJ1-1
d_call: TRBD1
v_call: TRBV29-1
clone_size: -
cdr3_nt: TGCAGCGCAGTTCAGGGGGTAGGTGAAGCTTTCTTT
cdr3_aa: CSAVQGVGEAFF

j_call: TRBJ2-1
d_call: -
v_call: TRBV28
clone_size: -
cdr3_nt: TGTGCCAGCAGTTCATCGCCAGGGCAAAATGAGCAGTTCTTC
cdr3_aa: CASSSSPGQNEQFF

j_call: TRBJ2-1
d_call: TRBD2
v_call: TRBV7-2
clone_size: many
cdr3_nt: TGTGCCAGCAGCGCCGACGGGAGGGCCCTCAATGAGCAGTTCTTC
cdr3_aa: CASSADGRALNEQFF

j_call: TRBJ2-5
d_call: TRBD2
v_call: TRBV4-3
clone_size: few
cdr3_nt: TGCGCCAGCAGCAAAGGGACTAGCGGACAAGAGACCCAGTACTTC
cdr3_aa: CASSKGTSGQETQYF

j_call: TRBJ2-7
d_call: TRBD1
v_call: TRBV7-9
clone_size: -
cdr3_nt: TGTGCCAGCAGCCTACCGGGACAGGGAAAACCCGAGCAGTACTTC
cdr3_aa: CASSLPGQGKPEQYF

j_call: TRBJ2-1
d_call: -
v_call: TRBV27
clone_size: few
cdr3_nt: TGTGCCAGCAGTCCCCAGGCGGCCTTTCGTGGTGAGCAGTTCTTC
cdr3_aa: CASSPQAAFRGEQFF

j_call: TRBJ2-2
d_call: TRBD2
v_call: TRBV6-5
clone_size: many
cdr3_nt: TGTGCCAGCAGTCTAGGACTAGCGGGGGGCCCCGGGGAGCTGTTTTTT
cdr3_aa: CASSLGLAGGPGELFF

j_call: TRBJ2-1
d_call: TRBD1
v_call: TRBV25-1
clone_size: many
cdr3_nt: TGTGCCAGCAGTGAGCCGGGACAGCACTACAATGAGCAGTTCTTC
cdr3_aa: CASSEPGQHYNEQFF

j_call: TRBJ2-1
d_call: TRBD2
v_call: TRBV6-2/TRBV6-3
clone_size: few
cdr3_nt: TGTGCCAGCAGGGAACTAGCGGAGCGCCAGCAGTTCTTC
cdr3_aa: CASRELAERQQFF

j_call: TRBJ2-7
d_call: TRBD1
v_call: TRBV7-2
clone_size: many
cdr3_nt: TGTGCCAGCAGATTCCGGACAGGGGTATTCTCGGAGTCCTACGAGCAGTACTTC
cdr3_aa: CASRFRTGVFSESYEQYF